This T cell receptor (beta chain) is from a study of T-cell reconstitution after alpha-beta-depleted transplantation in children listed by TCRdb under 2016. Study-level background: Using TCR repertoire profiling, the study quantitatively followed how T-cell immune reconstitution unfolded in children after TCRalphabeta/CD19-depleted allogeneic hematopoietic cell transplantation. What the work shows at the level of the full study, not this receptor alone: Over subsequent months, a decline in hyperexpanded clone frequencies was noted, and after one year, T-cell counts and TCRbeta diversity were mostly ascribed to newly produced T cells. In some patients, the high TCRbeta diversity seen at day 60 was put down to recipient T cells and intrathymic progenitors that had survived conditioning. About two months after transplant, the apparently early recovery of alphabetaT-cell counts reportedly depended on just several hundred clones that had expanded rapidly and came from non-depleted graft cells.

CDR1 and CDR2 are drawn from the germline V gene: SGHVS, FQNEAQ. The CDR3 goes from the cysteine to the phenylalanine over 15 residues. CDR3 DNA only is kept here, 45 bases in frame from base 1. Ends trimmed: V by 5 bases, J by 2 bases; bases unmatched to a gene: 6. About this clonotype: Its binding antigen is unknown. The input lacks base qualities; no much larger clone sits a single base away.

The sample's treatment or condition label, decoded: allogeneic hematopoietic cell transplantation with graft depleted of TCRalphabeta T cells and CD19 B cells. The children who served as transplant recipients had been given grafts of TCRalphabeta/CD19-depleted allogeneic hematopoietic cells. The library was made by PCR. Sequenced using an Illumina HiSeq 2500. TCR library preparation used molecular barcoding, with unique molecular identifiers applied to normalize quantification of the TCRbeta repertoire. TCRdb trimmed public reads at Q25 via fastp, called clones via MiXCR and kept in-frame beta chains. CDR3 protein sequences are deduplicated, and each keeps its most common genes and DNA. The sample includes about 210,000 distinct CDR3 sequences, with 17% observed a single time. Around 44% of the sample rests with the top ten.

The TCR originated in a male patient between 2 and 10 years old who had a stem cell transplant for acute lymphoblastic leukemia, so the T cells may come from the graft donor. The V and J genes are TRBV7-8 and TRBJ1-5; 7 central nucleotides agree with TRBD1. Material: PBMCs, mostly from graft donor cells, obtained 360 days after TCRalphabeta/CD19-depleted stem cell transplant. Here is the DNA: TGTGCCAGCAGCCAAGGGGGCGCGGGCAATCAGCCCCAGCATTTT. Its translation is CASSQGGAGNQPQHF.